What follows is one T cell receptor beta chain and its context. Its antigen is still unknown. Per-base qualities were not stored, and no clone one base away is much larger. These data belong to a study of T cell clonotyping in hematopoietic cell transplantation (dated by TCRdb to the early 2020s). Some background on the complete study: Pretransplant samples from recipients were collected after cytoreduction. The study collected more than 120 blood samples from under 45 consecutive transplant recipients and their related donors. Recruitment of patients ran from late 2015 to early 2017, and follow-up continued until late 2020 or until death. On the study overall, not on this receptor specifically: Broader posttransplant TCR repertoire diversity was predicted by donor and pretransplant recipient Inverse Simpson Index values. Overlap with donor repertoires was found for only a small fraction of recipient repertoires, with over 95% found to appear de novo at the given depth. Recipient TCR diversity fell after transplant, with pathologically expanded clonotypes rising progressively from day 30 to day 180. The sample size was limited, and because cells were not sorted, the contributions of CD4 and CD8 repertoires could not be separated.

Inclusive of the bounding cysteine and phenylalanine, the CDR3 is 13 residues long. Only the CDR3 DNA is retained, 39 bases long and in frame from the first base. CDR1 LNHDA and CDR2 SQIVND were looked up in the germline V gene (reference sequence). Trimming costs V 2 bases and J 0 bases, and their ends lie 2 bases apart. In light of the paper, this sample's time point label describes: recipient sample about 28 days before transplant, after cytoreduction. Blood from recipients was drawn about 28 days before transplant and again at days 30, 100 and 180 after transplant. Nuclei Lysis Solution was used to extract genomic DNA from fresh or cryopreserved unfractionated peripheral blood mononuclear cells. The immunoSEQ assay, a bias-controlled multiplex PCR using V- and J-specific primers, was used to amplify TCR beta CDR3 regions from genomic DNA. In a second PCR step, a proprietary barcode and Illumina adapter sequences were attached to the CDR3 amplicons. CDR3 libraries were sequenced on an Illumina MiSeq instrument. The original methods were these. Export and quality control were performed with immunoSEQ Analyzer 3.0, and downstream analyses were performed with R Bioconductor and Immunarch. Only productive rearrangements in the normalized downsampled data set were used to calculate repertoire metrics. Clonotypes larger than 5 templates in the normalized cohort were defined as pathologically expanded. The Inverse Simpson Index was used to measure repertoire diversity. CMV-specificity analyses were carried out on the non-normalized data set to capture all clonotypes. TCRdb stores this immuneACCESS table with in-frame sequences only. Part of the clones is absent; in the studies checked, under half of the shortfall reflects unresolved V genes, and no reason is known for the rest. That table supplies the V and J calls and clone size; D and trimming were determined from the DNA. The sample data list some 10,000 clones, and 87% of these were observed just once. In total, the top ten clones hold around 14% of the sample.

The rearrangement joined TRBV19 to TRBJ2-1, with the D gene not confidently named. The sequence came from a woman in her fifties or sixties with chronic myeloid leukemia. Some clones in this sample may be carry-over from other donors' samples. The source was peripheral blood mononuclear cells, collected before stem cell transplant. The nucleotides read TGTGCCAGTAGTATAAACTCCTACAATGAGCAGTTCTTC. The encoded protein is CASSINSYNEQFF.